This TCR beta chain is from a study of cytomegalovirus exposure and HLA in healthy donors. Method: immunoSEQ multiplex PCR; TCRdb's copy keeps in-frame clones and lacks some. Of some 260,000 clones in the sample, about nine tenths were seen once. The donors belonged to the roughly 120-subject validation cohort, separate from the roughly 700-subject first cohort. The CDR3 covers 12 residues. CDR1 and CDR2 from the germline V gene are MNHEY and SMNVEV (reference sequence). V was pared by 8 bases and J by 1 base, with 3 bases between. This chain connects TRBV27 to TRBJ2-6; D remains ambiguous. The sample taken for sequencing was PBMCs. The sequence was obtained from a woman in her thirties in good health and CMV-seronegative. Here the CDR3 DNA reads TGTGCCAGCGGTTCTGGGGCCAACGTCCTGACTTTC. Translating gives CASGSGANVLTF.